The next 3 T cell receptor beta chains were all read from a single sample in a study of blood T cell repertoires in COVID-19. Profiled with immunoSEQ multiplex PCR; TCRdb holds only in-frame clones, not every one. Among roughly 480,000 clones listed, approximately 89% were seen once. Material: peripheral blood. Source of these receptors: a man younger than 35 with COVID-19, enrolled during active disease.

Only one count was recorded for this clone. This rearrangement joins TRBV6-5 to TRBJ1-6; no definite D call. Trimming removed 0 bases from V and 7 bases from J, with 10 bases in between. This CDR3 contains 15 residues. Germline V CDR1 and CDR2: MNHEY, SVGAGI. CDR3: CASSYSREGNSPLHF. CDR3 DNA: TGTGCCAGCAGTTACTCGAGGGAGGGCAATTCACCCCTCCACTTT.

A single count supports this clone. The chain employs TRBV11-2 and TRBJ2-1; 12 bases are a match to TRBD2. Germline V CDR1 and CDR2: SGHAT, FQNNGV. The J segment lost 4 bases and the V segment lost 4 bases, leaving 8 bases of the junction unmatched. This CDR3 contains 17 residues. The CDR3 DNA follows: TGTGCCAGCAGCTCGGTACTCGGGACTAGCGGGTACAATGAGCAGTTCTTC. This encodes CASSSVLGTSGYNEQFF.

This clone was observed a handful of times. The chain couples TRBV27 to TRBJ2-7; 13 bases align to TRBD2. V lost 3 bases to trimming and J lost 3 bases; unmatched junction nucleotides: 5. In germline, CDR1 is MNHEY, CDR2 SMNVEV (reference sequence). The CDR3 contains 16 residues. In DNA form, the CDR3 reads TGTGCCAGCAGTTTCATCGGGACTAGCGGGATCTACGAGCAGTACTTC. Amino acid sequence: CASSFIGTSGIYEQYF.